This TCR beta chain was retrieved from a study of cytomegalovirus exposure and HLA in healthy donors. Germline CDR1 and CDR2: LGHNA and YNFKEQ. With 0 bases clipped from V and 1 base from J, the junction kept 6 bases outside the gene matches. CDR3 length: 17 residues. Only one count was recorded for this clone. In the PCR, 60 Vbeta and 13 Jbeta primers were used. The method was immunoSEQ multiplex PCR; TCRdb's version includes in-frame clones alone and lacks a portion of them. The sample shows 110,000 or so clones, approximately 75% of them seen only once. The rearrangement uses TRBV4-2 and TRBJ2-3; 8 bases are a match to TRBD2. Sequences were obtained from PBMCs. The source is a man aged 35 to 55 in good health and CMV-seronegative. CDR3 protein: CASSQDLKRERTDTQYF. The CDR3, as DNA: TGTGCCAGCAGCCAAGATCTCAAGCGGGAGCGCACAGATACGCAGTATTTT.